This is a list of T cell receptor beta chains from one sample in a study of blood T cell repertoires in COVID-19. Sequencing used immunoSEQ multiplex PCR; TCRdb keeps in-frame clones, though not all of them. This sample has roughly 400,000 clones, with about 90% found just once. Sequenced input: peripheral blood. These receptors all come from a woman aged 55-69 years with COVID-19, enrolled during active disease. Each CDR3 is given with its conserved first and last residue. Fields, in order: CDR3 DNA, CDR3 protein, J gene, D gene, V gene, clone size. The D gene is left open where the match is weak. Some rows mark clone size as missing; the rest say once, few, many or name a class of expanded clone.

TGTGCCAGCAGTTTACGCGACAGACGCGAGCAGTACTTC | CASSLRDRREQYF | TRBJ2-7 | NA | TRBV27 | few
TGTGCCAGCAGTAAACAGACAGGGGAGACAGATACGCAGTATTTT | CASSKQTGETDTQYF | TRBJ2-3 | TRBD1 | TRBV2 | NA
TGTGCCAGCAGCCCTCCCGGGGGAGCCAAAAACATTCAGTACTTC | CASSPPGGAKNIQYF | TRBJ2-4 | NA | TRBV9 | once
TGTGCCAGCAGCTTAACGGCGGGGGGGGCAGATACGCAGTATTTT | CASSLTAGGADTQYF | TRBJ2-3 | TRBD2 | TRBV13 | NA
TGTGCCAGCAGCCAGGGACTCCTCGTCGAGACCCAGTACTTC | CASSQGLLVETQYF | TRBJ2-5 | NA | TRBV5-4 | NA
TGTGCCAGCAGCCATCAGCCCCGGACTAGCGGGCATGAGCAGTTCTTC | CASSHQPRTSGHEQFF | TRBJ2-1 | TRBD2 | TRBV7-3 | NA
TGTGCCAGCAGCGCGACCAGGGGGCGGAGAGGGACTGAAGCTTTCTTT | CASSATRGRRGTEAFF | TRBJ1-1 | TRBD1 | TRBV7-9 | NA
TGCGCCAGCAGCTTAGGGGGCGAGAATTCACCCCTCCACTTT | CASSLGGENSPLHF | TRBJ1-6 | TRBD1 | TRBV5-1 | NA
TGTGCCAGCAGTGAAGTACGGGGAAGATACTATGGCTACACCTTC | CASSEVRGRYYGYTF | TRBJ1-2 | NA | TRBV2 | NA
TGTGCCACCAGTGACTCCCTAGCGGGGACATACAATGAGCAGTTCTTC | CATSDSLAGTYNEQFF | TRBJ2-1 | TRBD2 | TRBV24-1 | NA
TGCAGCGTTGGTAGAACTGAAGCTTTCTTT | CSVGRTEAFF | TRBJ1-1 | NA | TRBV29-1 | few
TGTGCCAGCAGCTGGACAGGGCAGCAAGAGACCCAGTACTTC | CASSWTGQQETQYF | TRBJ2-5 | TRBD1 | TRBV7-6 | NA
TGTGCCAGCAGCTTAGAAAGCAGGCGACCCTATGGCTACACCTTC | CASSLESRRPYGYTF | TRBJ1-2 | NA | TRBV11-2 | NA
TGTGCCAGCAGTGACGACCTGGACAGGCCCTACGAGCAGTACTTC | CASSDDLDRPYEQYF | TRBJ2-7 | TRBD1 | TRBV2 | NA
TGTGCCAGCAGCCCCCTCGGACAGGGGGGTGGAAACACCATATATTTT | CASSPLGQGGGNTIYF | TRBJ1-3 | TRBD1 | TRBV11-2 | once
TGTGCCAGCAGCCAAGAACAGGGGGCGCGAACCGGGGAGCTGTTTTTT | CASSQEQGARTGELFF | TRBJ2-2 | TRBD1 | TRBV4-2 | NA
TGTGCCAGCAGCTTAGTGCCCAGCGGGGGTTCCTACGAGCAGTACTTC | CASSLVPSGGSYEQYF | TRBJ2-7 | TRBD2 | TRBV7-6 | once
TGTGCCAGCAGCTTGGTGACAGGAGTCTCACCCCTCCACTTT | CASSLVTGVSPLHF | TRBJ1-6 | NA | TRBV14 | NA
TGCGCCAGCAGCTTGGGGCCCGCAGGGAGGACTGAAGCTTTCTTT | CASSLGPAGRTEAFF | TRBJ1-1 | NA | TRBV5-1 | NA
TGTGCCAGTTGCCCGGCAGGGGCGAGGTCAACTAATGAAAAACTGTTTTTT | CASCPAGARSTNEKLFF | TRBJ1-4 | NA | TRBV28 | once
TGTGCCACCAGTGAACCAGGGTTTTACTATGGCTACACCTTC | CATSEPGFYYGYTF | TRBJ1-2 | NA | TRBV24-1 | NA
TGCGCCAGCAGCTTTGGGACAGGGTCCAATGAGCAGTTCTTC | CASSFGTGSNEQFF | TRBJ2-1 | TRBD1 | TRBV5-1 | NA
TGTGCCAGCAGCTTGGAGCTAATGAACACTGAAGCTTTCTTT | CASSLELMNTEAFF | TRBJ1-1 | NA | TRBV5-4 | few
TGTGCCAGCACCCCAGACAGGGGGTTCACCCTCCACTTT | CASTPDRGFTLHF | TRBJ1-6 | TRBD1 | TRBV11-2 | NA
TGTGCCAGCAGCCCGTCCGACCCCAGGGAAGCTTTCTTT | CASSPSDPREAFF | TRBJ1-1 | NA | TRBV12-3/TRBV12-4 | NA
TGTGCCAGCAGCTTAGACAGCAGCTCCTACGAGCAGTACTTC | CASSLDSSSYEQYF | TRBJ2-7 | NA | TRBV7-2 | once
TGTGCCAGTAGTTTGGGACAGATCAATCAGCCCCAGCATTTT | CASSLGQINQPQHF | TRBJ1-5 | TRBD1 | TRBV19 | NA
TGTGCCAGCACCCAGGGACAGAATAATTCACCCCTCCACTTT | CASTQGQNNSPLHF | TRBJ1-6 | TRBD1 | TRBV6-5 | NA
TGTGCCAGCAGCCCTAGACAGGACCAAGAGACCCAGTACTTC | CASSPRQDQETQYF | TRBJ2-5 | NA | TRBV27 | NA
TGTGCCAGTAGTTCCCTCTTTTTTGGAGGGTATAGCAATCAGCCCCAGCATTTT | CASSSLFFGGYSNQPQHF | TRBJ1-5 | NA | TRBV19 | NA
TGTGCCAGCAGCCAAAGATCAGGACTGGCAGATACGCAGTATTTT | CASSQRSGLADTQYF | TRBJ2-3 | NA | TRBV16 | NA
TGTGCCAGCAGCAAAAAGGGGACTAGCGGGCCCAAGAACACCGGGGAGCTGTTTTTT | CASSKKGTSGPKNTGELFF | TRBJ2-2 | TRBD2 | TRBV7-3 | NA
TGTGCCAGCAGCTCCGTCAGGGTAGGAGAGACCCAGTACTTC | CASSSVRVGETQYF | TRBJ2-5 | NA | TRBV13 | NA
TGTGCCAGCAGCTTACGGGGGGGGTTGGGATCCTACGAGCAGTACTTC | CASSLRGGLGSYEQYF | TRBJ2-7 | TRBD2 | TRBV7-2 | NA
TGTGCCAGCAGCTCTCAGGGGGCGGATGGCAATCAGCCCCAGCATTTT | CASSSQGADGNQPQHF | TRBJ1-5 | TRBD1 | TRBV5-6 | NA
TGTGCCAGCAGCGCCATACCCCGGGGACAGGGCACAGATACGCAGTATTTT | CASSAIPRGQGTDTQYF | TRBJ2-3 | TRBD1 | TRBV9 | NA
TGTGCCAGCAGCTTAACAGGGCAGGGAAGGGCCGGGGAGCTGTTTTTT | CASSLTGQGRAGELFF | TRBJ2-2 | NA | TRBV7-3 | NA